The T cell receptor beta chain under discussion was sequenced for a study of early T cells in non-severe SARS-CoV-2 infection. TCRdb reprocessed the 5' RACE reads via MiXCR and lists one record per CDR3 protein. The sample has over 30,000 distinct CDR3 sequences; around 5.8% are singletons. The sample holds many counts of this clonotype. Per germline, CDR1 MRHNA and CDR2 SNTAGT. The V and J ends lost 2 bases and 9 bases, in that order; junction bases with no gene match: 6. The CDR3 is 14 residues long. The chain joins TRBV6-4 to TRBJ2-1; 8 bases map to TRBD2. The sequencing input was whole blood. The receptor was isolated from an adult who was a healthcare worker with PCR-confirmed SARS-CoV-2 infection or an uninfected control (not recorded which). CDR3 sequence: CASSDVTGGGEQFF. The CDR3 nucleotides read TGTGCCAGCAGTGACGTAACGGGAGGGGGTGAGCAGTTCTTC.